This T cell receptor (beta chain) was identified in a study of blood T cell repertoires in COVID-19 (dated by TCRdb to the early 2020s). Background on the whole study: Samples covering the acute and convalescent phases of COVID-19 were provided by collaborators in the United States, Italy and Spain. The material from the prospective study consisted of cDNA or gDNA derived from T cells, B-cell-depleted T cells, or PBMCs. Where available, HLA class I and class II types were obtained from metadata supplied by the sample provider rather than from assay-based typing. The sample metadata nearly always contained a de-identified subject ID, COVID-19 status, age in years and sex. The samples were drawn from the first 160 participants of the ongoing ImmuneRACE study and from about 1,200 subjects provided by 6 global collaborators. The repertoires were made available in a free public database intended to serve as a resource for research on the immune response to SARS-CoV-2. Subjects who had been exposed to COVID-19, were actively infected with it, or had recovered from it provided the deeply sampled blood TCRbeta repertoires that made up the dataset. Overall results and qualifications from the work: The amount of clinical and demographic metadata varied by source and participant and was provided uncurated.

About this clone itself: It lacks a known antigen. Within one base of it there is no much larger clone, and no base qualities were kept.

TCRbeta CDR3 regions were amplified from genomic DNA using the immunoSEQ Assay, a bias-controlled multiplex PCR. Per the authors' processing: The number of nucleated cells in each sample was estimated from the amplification of reference gene primers within the assay. Sequence reads were collapsed and filtered to measure the absolute abundance of every unique TCRbeta CDR3 rearrangement. For each sample, productive Simpson clonality was calculated by taking the square root of Simpson's diversity index across productive rearrangements. TCRdb provides this immuneACCESS table in a form limited to in-frame rearrangements. Some clones are lacking; in checked studies, under half of them reflect an unresolved V gene, and why the rest are absent is not known. The V and J calls and the clone size are those of that table, but D and trimming were determined from the DNA. Across this sample there are around 200,000 clones, with 70% to 90% seen only once. Clones ranked in the top ten supply about a tenth of the sample.

The CDR3 has 13 amino acids, counting the end cysteine and phenylalanine. Only CDR3 DNA remains: 39 bases, in frame from the first base. V sheds 6 bases and J sheds 9 bases, leaving 16 bases between their ends. As encoded in the germline V gene, CDR1 is KGHSH while CDR2 is LQKENI. Participants in the prospective study were enrolled through a virtual design, were aged about 18 to 90 years, and lived in approximately 25 United States geographic areas. To assign participants to cohorts, the prospective study relied on clinical history that participants themselves reported in a screening survey and a study questionnaire. Recovered participants in ImmuneRACE Cohort 3 were defined as having two consecutive negative NP/OP PCR tests, clearance from a healthcare professional, or resolution of symptoms. In the prospective study, whole blood, serum and a nasopharyngeal or oropharyngeal swab were collected from each participant by mobile phlebotomists. Participants in the prospective study had the option to provide additional blood draws and questionnaires over a 2-month period. Before DNA extraction, blood samples from the prospective study were shipped at room temperature or frozen.

The chain joins TRBV18 to TRBJ2-3; the D gene is possibly TRBD2, with 8 bases matching. Sequencing was done on a sample of PBMCs or T cells enriched from blood (not recorded which). The TCR originated in a man aged 40-55 years who had recovered from COVID-19. The CDR3 protein is CASSPGGGQTQYF. The DNA sequence is given as TGTGCCAGCTCTCCCGGGGGGGGACAGACGCAGTATTTT. Reference TRBV18 and TRBJ2-3 genes cover what lies past the CDR3, so the full variable domain is NAGVMQNPRHLVRRRGQEARLRCSPMKGHSHVYWYRQLPEEGLKFMVYLQKENIIDESGMPKERFSAEFPKEGPSILRIQQVVRGDSAAYFCASSPGGGQTQYFGPGTRLTVL.